The 13 T cell receptor beta chains given below trace back to one sample, sequenced in a study of CD8+ T cells in alopecia areata. The sequencing template was cDNA reverse transcribed from extracted RNA. This table comes from immunoSEQ multiplex PCR, and its TCRdb copy is limited to in-frame clones, with some not included. The table has 200,000 to 250,000 clones, 67% seen once. Sequencing used CD4+ T cells sorted from blood, obtained at week 0. The receptors were gathered from a human donor with alopecia areata.

The rearrangement links TRBV5-1 to TRBJ1-3; 7 positions match TRBD1. The germline V gene encodes CDR1 SGHRS and CDR2 YFSETQ. J gave up 4 bases and V 4 bases, and 11 bases lay outside the gene matches. The CDR3 consists of 16 residues. The CDR3 DNA sequence: TGCGCCAGCAGCCCGGACCGACAGGGCACCGGAAACACCATATATTTT. This sequence encodes CASSPDRQGTGNTIYF.

The J gene is TRBJ2-3, the V gene TRBV29-1; 9 nucleotides match TRBD1. Per germline, CDR1 SQVTM and CDR2 ANQGSEA. The CDR3 has 14 residues. V shed 7 bases, J shed 8 bases, and the junction held 13 bases outside the gene matches. CDR3 amino acids: CSASDRGEGGTQYF. The CDR3 DNA reads as TGCAGCGCCTCGGACAGGGGAGAGGGGGGTACGCAGTATTTT.

This clone is a singleton in its sample. The CDR3 DNA reads TGCAGCGTTGAAGCTAAGGGCCATAGCTACGAGCAGTACTTC. As protein: CSVEAKGHSYEQYF. V usage is TRBV29-1 and J usage is TRBJ2-7; D unclear. CDR1 is SQVTM, CDR2 ANQGSEA, per germline. V gave up 1 base and J gave up 3 bases, with 13 bases separating them. This CDR3 has 14 residues.

The V gene is TRBV18, the J gene TRBJ2-7, with D possibly TRBD1 on 5 matching bases. The CDR3 spans 14 residues. V lost 3 bases and J 4 bases, leaving 13 bases between the germline ends. The V gene's germline CDR1 is KGHSH and CDR2 LQKENI. CDR3 DNA sequence: TGTGCCAGCTCACCGCAGGGCGCCGGATACGAGCAGTACTTC. Encoded protein: CASSPQGAGYEQYF.

This chain links TRBV14 with TRBJ1-2; possibly TRBD1 for D (5 bases). In germline, CDR1 is SGHDN, CDR2 FVKESK. The CDR3 has 15 residues. Trimming cost V 4 bases and J 4 bases, with 16 bases left between them. In nucleotides, the CDR3 is TGTGCCAGCAGCCGTGACCCGACAGTCCTCTATGGCTACACCTTC. Translation: CASSRDPTVLYGYTF.

V gene TRBV29-1 combines with J gene TRBJ2-5; D gene ambiguous. V was trimmed by 6 bases and J by 1 base, leaving 9 bases between them. Germline CDR1 and CDR2: SQVTM and ANQGSEA. This CDR3 has 12 amino acids. CDR3 in DNA: TGCAGCGTCAGGACGCTCCAAGAGACCCAGTACTTC. Amino acid sequence: CSVRTLQETQYF.

The gene calls are TRBV2 and TRBJ2-2; 11 bases are shared with TRBD1. The germline V gene encodes CDR1 SNHLY and CDR2 FYNNEI. V was clipped by 7 bases and J by 2 bases; unmatched bases: 3. The CDR3 has 15 residues. DNA for the CDR3: TGTGCCAGCATGGACAGGGGGCTAAACACCGGGGAGCTGTTTTTT. It specifies CASMDRGLNTGELFF.

In this sample, this clone turned up a few times. The CDR3 region is CASSLVALLLGNTNYGYTF. For the CDR3, the DNA is TGTGCCAGCAGCTTAGTGGCCCTCCTCCTTGGGAACACTAACTATGGCTACACCTTC. The chain combines TRBV7-2 with TRBJ1-2; D remains ambiguous. Germline lookup yields CDR1 SGHTA and CDR2 FQGNSA. CDR3 length: 19 residues. Trimming left V 1 base short and J 0 bases short, with 21 bases between.

This clone appeared once. The chain has TRBV30 and TRBJ1-1; D unresolved. The V gene lost 0 bases and the J gene lost 5 bases, with 10 bases spanning the gap. The germline V gene encodes CDR1 GTSNPN and CDR2 SVGIG (reference sequence). The CDR3 covers 13 residues. In nucleotides, the CDR3 is TGTGCCTGGAGTGTAAACGGGAGGACTGAAGCTTTCTTT. The encoded protein is CAWSVNGRTEAFF.

The CDR3 nucleotides are TGTGCCTGGAGTCGTGGGGCAGGCACAGATACGCAGTATTTT. Translation gives CAWSRGAGTDTQYF. J is TRBJ2-3 and V is TRBV30, with D possibly matching TRBD1 (5 bases). CDR3 size: 14 residues. Trimming removed 2 bases from V and 1 base from J, with 10 bases in between. Germline V CDR1 and CDR2: GTSNPN, SVGIG (reference sequence). The full variable domain, in which reference TRBV30 and TRBJ2-3 provide the parts outside the CDR3, is SQTIHQWPATLVQPVGSPLSLECTVEGTSNPNLYWYRQAAGRGLQLLFYSVGIGQISSEVPQNLSASRPQDRQFILSSKKLLLSDSGFYLCAWSRGAGTDTQYFGPGTRLTVL.

The chain combines TRBV5-1 with TRBJ2-7, with D possibly called TRBD1 or TRBD2 (6 bases each). The CDR3 totals 17 residues. The V gene's germline CDR1 is SGHRS and CDR2 YFSETQ. The germline V and J ends were trimmed by 2 bases and 5 bases, with 23 bases remaining between them. The CDR3 spells CASSFLERGGSPDEQYF. Written as DNA, the CDR3 is TGCGCCAGCAGCTTCCTGGAGAGAGGGGGGAGTCCGGACGAGCAGTACTTC.

The V call is TRBV29-1, the J call TRBJ1-1; 7 nucleotides align to TRBD1. Germline CDR1 SQVTM, CDR2 ANQGSEA. With 6 bases clipped from V and 5 bases from J, the junction kept 9 bases outside the gene matches. CDR3 size: 13 residues. Written as DNA, the CDR3 is TGCAGCGTGCTCTCCAGGGGGGGGACTGAAGCTTTCTTT. This encodes CSVLSRGGTEAFF. Full variable domain (rest looked up from reference TRBV29-1 and TRBJ1-1): SAVISQKPSRDICQRGTSLTIQCQVDSQVTMMFWYRQQPGQSLTLIATANQGSEATYESGFVIDKFPISRPNLTFSTLTVSNMSPEDSSIYLCSVLSRGGTEAFFGQGTRLTVV.

This chain connects TRBV30 to TRBJ1-6; no firm D call. Germline V CDR1 and CDR2: GTSNPN, SVGIG (reference sequence). Trimming took off 5 bases at V and 9 bases at J, with 14 bases between the two ends. The CDR3 is 13 residues long. CDR3 region: CAWQLLPSSPLHF. As DNA, the CDR3 is TGTGCCTGGCAGCTCCTACCCAGTTCACCCCTCCACTTT.